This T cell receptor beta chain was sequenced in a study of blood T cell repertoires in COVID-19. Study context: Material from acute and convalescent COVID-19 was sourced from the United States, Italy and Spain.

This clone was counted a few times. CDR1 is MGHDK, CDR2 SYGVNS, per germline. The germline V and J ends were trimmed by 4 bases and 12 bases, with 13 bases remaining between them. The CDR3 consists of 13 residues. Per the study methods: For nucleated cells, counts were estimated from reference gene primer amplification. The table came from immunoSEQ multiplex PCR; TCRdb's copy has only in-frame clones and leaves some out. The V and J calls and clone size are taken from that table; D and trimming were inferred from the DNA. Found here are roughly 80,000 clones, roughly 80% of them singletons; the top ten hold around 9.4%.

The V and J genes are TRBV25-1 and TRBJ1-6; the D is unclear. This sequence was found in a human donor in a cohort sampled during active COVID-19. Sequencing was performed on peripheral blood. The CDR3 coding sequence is TGTGCCAGCAGTGGGGCCAGCTCCCAACCCCTCCACTTT. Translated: CASSGASSQPLHF.